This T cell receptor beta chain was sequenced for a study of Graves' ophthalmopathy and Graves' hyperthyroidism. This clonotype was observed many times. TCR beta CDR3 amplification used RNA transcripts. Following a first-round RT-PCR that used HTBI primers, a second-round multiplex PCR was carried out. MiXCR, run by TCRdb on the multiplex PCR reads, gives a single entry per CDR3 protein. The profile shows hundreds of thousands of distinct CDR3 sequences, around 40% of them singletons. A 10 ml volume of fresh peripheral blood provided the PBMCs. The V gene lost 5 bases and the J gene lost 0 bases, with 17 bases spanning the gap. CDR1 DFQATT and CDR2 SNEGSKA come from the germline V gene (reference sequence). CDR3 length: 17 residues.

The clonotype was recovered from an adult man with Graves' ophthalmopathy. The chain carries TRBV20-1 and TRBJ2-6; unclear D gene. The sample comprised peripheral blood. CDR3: CSAPRDEPNSGANVLTF. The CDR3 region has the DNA TGCAGTGCTCCCCGTGATGAGCCGAACTCTGGGGCCAACGTCCTGACTTTC.